The 8 T cell receptor beta chains in this list originate from one sample, sequenced in a study of blood T cell repertoires in COVID-19. Data came from immunoSEQ multiplex PCR; TCRdb stores just in-frame clones and leaves some out. The data hold about 270,000 clones, with 88% observed a single time. The sample comprised peripheral blood. These receptors all come from a man in his 60s who had recovered from COVID-19.

The chain uses TRBV5-1 and TRBJ2-2; D possibly corresponds to TRBD2 (6 bases). In germline, CDR1 is SGHRS, CDR2 YFSETQ. V dropped 9 bases and J dropped 5 bases, with 14 bases sitting between them. This CDR3 spans 13 amino acids. CDR3: CATDSGETGELFF. The CDR3 DNA follows: TGCGCCACCGACTCGGGGGAAACCGGGGAGCTGTTTTTT.

This chain connects TRBV11-1 to TRBJ2-7; 7 nucleotides match TRBD1. V shed 4 bases, J shed 3 bases, and the junction held 9 bases outside the gene matches. This CDR3 region has 15 residues. CDR1 SGHAT and CDR2 FQDESV come from the germline V gene (reference sequence). CDR3 loop: CASSSYRGGNYEQYF. The CDR3, as DNA: TGTGCCAGCAGCTCCTACAGGGGCGGCAACTACGAGCAGTACTTC.

This clone appeared a single time. The V gene is TRBV15, the J gene TRBJ1-5, with 12 bases identical to TRBD1. J gave up 6 bases and V 1 base, and 16 bases lay outside the gene matches. Looked up from germline, CDR1 is LNHNV and CDR2 is YYDKDF (reference sequence). The CDR3 spans 20 residues. The CDR3 loop reads CATSRVDRDRGPPGLQPQHF. DNA of the CDR3: TGTGCCACCAGCAGAGTCGACCGGGACAGGGGGCCTCCGGGCCTTCAGCCCCAGCATTTT. The whole variable domain, filled in from reference TRBV15 and TRBJ1-5, reads DAMVIQNPRYQVTQFGKPVTLSCSQTLNHNVMYWYQQKSSQAPKLLFHYYDKDFNNEADTPDNFQSRRPNTSFCFLDIRSPGLGDTAMYLCATSRVDRDRGPPGLQPQHFGDGTRLSIL.

The chain carries TRBV12-5 and TRBJ2-1; possibly TRBD2 for D (6 bases). The CDR3 is made up of 19 amino acids. The germline gives CDR1 LGHNT, CDR2 FRNRAP. V lost 0 bases and J 0 bases, leaving 18 bases between the germline ends. This CDR3 is CASGLVTPLEGYSYNEQFF. As DNA, the CDR3 is TGTGCTAGTGGTTTGGTAACCCCGCTGGAGGGATACTCCTACAATGAGCAGTTCTTC.

The CDR3 nucleotides read TGTGCCAGCAGCTTAGTGAAGGGACTCCAAGAGACCCAGTACTTC. This gives the protein CASSLVKGLQETQYF. The rearrangement links TRBV7-6 to TRBJ2-5; tentatively, D is TRBD2 (6 bases). The CDR3 spans 15 residues. In germline, CDR1 is SGHVS, CDR2 FNYEAQ. Trimming left V 1 base short and J 1 base short, with 10 bases between.

The chain carries TRBV9 and TRBJ2-5, with D maybe TRBD1 (8 bases). V was trimmed by 1 base and J by 7 bases, leaving 29 bases between them. This CDR3 is 19 amino acids long. Germline-derived CDR1 and CDR2 are SGDLS and YYNGEE. This CDR3 reads CASSVNPRGTGGGEGTQYF. CDR3 bases: TGTGCCAGCAGCGTAAACCCCCGCGGGACAGGAGGAGGGGAGGGGACCCAGTACTTC. Together with reference TRBV9 and TRBJ2-5, the CDR3 gives the full variable domain: DSGVTQTPKHLITATGQRVTLRCSPRSGDLSVYWYQQSLDQGLQFLIQYYNGEERAKGNILERFSAQQFPDLHSELNLSSLELGDSALYFCASSVNPRGTGGGEGTQYFGPGTRLLVL.

The V gene is TRBV2, the J gene TRBJ2-7, with 9 bases lining up with TRBD1. Germline V gene data show CDR1 as SNHLY and CDR2 as FYNNEI. The V gene end was trimmed by 7 bases and the J gene end by 6 bases; junction bases not matched to a gene: 7. There are 13 residues in the CDR3. CDR3 loop: CASTTDRGGEQYF. Written as DNA, the CDR3 is TGTGCCAGCACCACGGACAGGGGAGGCGAGCAGTACTTC.

The V call is TRBV11-1, the J call TRBJ2-1; TRBD2 agrees at 8 bases. The germline V gene has CDR1 SGHAT and CDR2 FQDESV (reference sequence). Trimming removed 3 bases from V and 6 bases from J; junction bases left unmatched: 10. The CDR3 extends over 16 amino acids. The CDR3 sequence: CASSFVASGRINEQFF. The CDR3 nucleotides are TGTGCCAGCAGCTTTGTTGCTAGCGGGCGTATCAATGAGCAGTTCTTC.